These T cell receptor beta chains were read from a single sample in a study of shared clonotypes between healthy human individuals. The protocol was immunoSEQ multiplex PCR, while the TCRdb copy is restricted to in-frame clones and leaves out a portion. The sample shows around 2.5 million clones, 93% of them seen only once. The source material was naive CD4+ T cells from PBMCs. The receptors shown here come from a man between 18 and 35 years old in good health. Some clones in this sample may be carry-over from other donors' samples. CDR3s include the opening cysteine and the closing phenylalanine or tryptophan. D genes are given only for firm matches. Clone size is shown for a subset of rows, as once, few, many or a class of expanded clone.

len: 15
j_gene: TRBJ2-7
d_gene: NA
abundance: NA
v_gene: TRBV5-4
CDR3nt: TGTGCCAGCAGCGGAGGACGGACAGAACCCTACGAGCAGTACTTC
CDR3aa: CASSGGRTEPYEQYF

len: 15
j_gene: TRBJ1-2
d_gene: TRBD1
abundance: once
v_gene: TRBV6-5
CDR3nt: TGTGCCAGCAGTACCTCCGACAGGGCTAACTATGGCTACACCTTC
CDR3aa: CASSTSDRANYGYTF

len: 16
j_gene: TRBJ2-3
d_gene: TRBD2
abundance: NA
v_gene: TRBV9
CDR3nt: TGTGCCAGCAGCCCGGGACTAGCGCCTAGCACAGATACGCAGTATTTT
CDR3aa: CASSPGLAPSTDTQYF

len: 16
j_gene: TRBJ2-2
d_gene: TRBD2
abundance: once
v_gene: TRBV7-9
CDR3nt: TGTGCCAGCAGCCAACGGACTAGCGGGAGAGCCGGGGAGCTGTTTTTT
CDR3aa: CASSQRTSGRAGELFF

len: 14
j_gene: TRBJ2-7
d_gene: NA
abundance: NA
v_gene: TRBV2
CDR3nt: TGTGCCAGCAGTGAAGCGCTCGGGGGCACAACATTAATCTTC
CDR3aa: CASSEALGGTTLIF

len: 12
j_gene: TRBJ1-1
d_gene: NA
abundance: once
v_gene: TRBV28
CDR3nt: TGTGCCAGCAAAAGAATGAACACTGAAGCTTTCTTT
CDR3aa: CASKRMNTEAFF

len: 16
j_gene: TRBJ1-6
d_gene: NA
abundance: NA
v_gene: TRBV27
CDR3nt: TGTGCCAGCAGCCCATGGGTCGGATCTCATAATTCACCCCTCCACTTT
CDR3aa: CASSPWVGSHNSPLHF

len: 15
j_gene: TRBJ1-2
d_gene: NA
abundance: NA
v_gene: TRBV5-1
CDR3nt: TGCGCCAGCAGCTTGGGAGTCAGGCTAAACTATGGCTACACCTTC
CDR3aa: CASSLGVRLNYGYTF

len: 13
j_gene: TRBJ2-4
d_gene: NA
abundance: NA
v_gene: TRBV7-3
CDR3nt: TGTGCCAGCAGCTTAACGTCTACAAACATTCAGTACTTC
CDR3aa: CASSLTSTNIQYF

len: 15
j_gene: TRBJ1-1
d_gene: NA
abundance: NA
v_gene: TRBV28
CDR3nt: TGTGCCAGCACGGAATTTAGGCGACTGAACACTGAAGCTTTCTTT
CDR3aa: CASTEFRRLNTEAFF

len: 16
j_gene: TRBJ1-3
d_gene: TRBD1
abundance: NA
v_gene: TRBV4-2
CDR3nt: TGTGCCAGCAGCCAAGAAGCAGGGGGCTCTGGAAACACCATATATTTT
CDR3aa: CASSQEAGGSGNTIYF

len: 15
j_gene: TRBJ2-5
d_gene: TRBD2
abundance: NA
v_gene: TRBV5-1
CDR3nt: TGCGCCAGCAGCCACCCTAGCGGGAGGCAAGAGACCCAGTACTTC
CDR3aa: CASSHPSGRQETQYF

len: 16
j_gene: TRBJ2-4
d_gene: NA
abundance: NA
v_gene: TRBV6-5
CDR3nt: TGTGCCAGCAGTTTTTCTCGAGCGGGTACTCAAAACATTCAGTACTTC
CDR3aa: CASSFSRAGTQNIQYF

len: 14
j_gene: TRBJ2-3
d_gene: NA
abundance: NA
v_gene: TRBV19
CDR3nt: TGTGCCAGTAGCACGCTCGGCGCAACAGATACGCAGTATTTT
CDR3aa: CASSTLGATDTQYF

len: 15
j_gene: TRBJ2-2
d_gene: NA
abundance: once
v_gene: TRBV18
CDR3nt: TGTGCCAGCTCACCCGGAACAGCCAACACCGGGGAGCTGTTTTTT
CDR3aa: CASSPGTANTGELFF

len: 13
j_gene: TRBJ1-6
d_gene: NA
abundance: NA
v_gene: TRBV28
CDR3nt: TGTGCCAGCAGTCCCCAAGGTGGGTCACCCCTCCACTTT
CDR3aa: CASSPQGGSPLHF

len: 14
j_gene: TRBJ2-1
d_gene: TRBD1
abundance: NA
v_gene: TRBV2
CDR3nt: TGTGCCAGCAGTGTTATAGGGGGCAAGGATGAGCAGTTCTTC
CDR3aa: CASSVIGGKDEQFF

len: 13
j_gene: TRBJ1-1
d_gene: NA
abundance: few
v_gene: TRBV5-1
CDR3nt: TGCGCCAGCAGCTACGGTGGGGGCACTGAAGCTTTCTTT
CDR3aa: CASSYGGGTEAFF

len: 14
j_gene: TRBJ2-3
d_gene: NA
abundance: NA
v_gene: TRBV7-6
CDR3nt: TGTGCCAGCAGCTCCCGGATCCCCCCAGATACGCAGTATTTT
CDR3aa: CASSSRIPPDTQYF

len: 16
j_gene: TRBJ2-6
d_gene: NA
abundance: once
v_gene: TRBV11-2
CDR3nt: TGTGCCAGCAGCTTAACCCGGCCTGCGGGGGCCAACGTCCTGACTTTC
CDR3aa: CASSLTRPAGANVLTF

len: 15
j_gene: TRBJ2-7
d_gene: TRBD2
abundance: NA
v_gene: TRBV28
CDR3nt: TGTGCCAGCATCTTCCGGACTAGCGGGAGCTACGAGCAGTACTTC
CDR3aa: CASIFRTSGSYEQYF

len: 14
j_gene: TRBJ2-2
d_gene: NA
abundance: NA
v_gene: TRBV9
CDR3nt: TGTGCCAGCAGCGCCGGACAGAACACCGGGGAGCTGTTTTTT
CDR3aa: CASSAGQNTGELFF

len: 14
j_gene: TRBJ2-1
d_gene: NA
abundance: NA
v_gene: TRBV9
CDR3nt: TGTGCCAGCAGCGTAGTGGCACGATACAATGAGCAGTTCTTC
CDR3aa: CASSVVARYNEQFF

len: 15
j_gene: TRBJ2-7
d_gene: NA
abundance: NA
v_gene: TRBV27
CDR3nt: TGTGCCAGCAGTTTATCGTTTGGGGCGGCCTACGAGCAGTACTTC
CDR3aa: CASSLSFGAAYEQYF

len: 15
j_gene: TRBJ2-3
d_gene: TRBD2
abundance: once
v_gene: TRBV19
CDR3nt: TGTGCCAGTAGTAGACTAGCGGGTAGCACAGATACGCAGTATTTT
CDR3aa: CASSRLAGSTDTQYF

len: 14
j_gene: TRBJ2-7
d_gene: TRBD2
abundance: NA
v_gene: TRBV5-1
CDR3nt: TGCGCCAGCAGCTCGGGACTAGCGGGAGGAAAGCAGTACTTC
CDR3aa: CASSSGLAGGKQYF

len: 13
j_gene: TRBJ1-1
d_gene: NA
abundance: NA
v_gene: TRBV6-5
CDR3nt: TGTGCCAGCAGACCCGGACCGGGCCCAGAAGCTTTCTTT
CDR3aa: CASRPGPGPEAFF

len: 16
j_gene: TRBJ2-7
d_gene: TRBD1
abundance: NA
v_gene: TRBV4-2
CDR3nt: TGTGCCAGCAGCCAATCCGGGACAGGGGGTTCCTACGAGCAGTACTTC
CDR3aa: CASSQSGTGGSYEQYF

len: 15
j_gene: TRBJ1-2
d_gene: NA
abundance: once
v_gene: TRBV7-2
CDR3nt: TGTGCCAGCAACCCGATACCGGGGATAAACTATGGCTACACCTTC
CDR3aa: CASNPIPGINYGYTF

len: 12
j_gene: TRBJ1-2
d_gene: TRBD1
abundance: NA
v_gene: TRBV2
CDR3nt: TGTGCCACTAAGAGACAGGGGCGGGACTACACCTTC
CDR3aa: CATKRQGRDYTF

len: 15
j_gene: TRBJ1-2
d_gene: NA
abundance: NA
v_gene: TRBV15
CDR3nt: TGTGCCACCAGCAGAGATCGTGGGCGAAACTATGGCTACACCTTC
CDR3aa: CATSRDRGRNYGYTF

len: 16
j_gene: TRBJ1-5
d_gene: NA
abundance: NA
v_gene: TRBV19
CDR3nt: TGTGCCAGTAGTGCTGTACGGGGGTATAGCAATCAGCCCCAGCATTTT
CDR3aa: CASSAVRGYSNQPQHF

len: 14
j_gene: TRBJ2-7
d_gene: NA
abundance: NA
v_gene: TRBV7-8
CDR3nt: TGTGCCAGCAGCCTAAAAGAAGGGTCCTACGAGCAGTACTTC
CDR3aa: CASSLKEGSYEQYF

len: 16
j_gene: TRBJ2-5
d_gene: TRBD2
abundance: NA
v_gene: TRBV5-1
CDR3nt: TGCGCCAGCAGCCTTCGCCGTAGCGGGAACCAAGAGACCCAGTACTTC
CDR3aa: CASSLRRSGNQETQYF

len: 15
j_gene: TRBJ1-4
d_gene: NA
abundance: NA
v_gene: TRBV28
CDR3nt: TGTGCCAGCCTAACCGGGACACCAAATAATGAAAAACTGTTTTTT
CDR3aa: CASLTGTPNNEKLFF

len: 12
j_gene: TRBJ1-1
d_gene: NA
abundance: once
v_gene: TRBV7-2
CDR3nt: TGTGCCAGCAGCTTAGGCGGTCAGCCAGCTTTCTTT
CDR3aa: CASSLGGQPAFF

len: 16
j_gene: TRBJ2-1
d_gene: TRBD2
abundance: NA
v_gene: TRBV6-5
CDR3nt: TGTGCCAGCAGTTACAGGCCTAGCGGAAAATTGGGTGAGCAGTTCTTC
CDR3aa: CASSYRPSGKLGEQFF

len: 14
j_gene: TRBJ2-7
d_gene: TRBD1
abundance: NA
v_gene: TRBV28
CDR3nt: TGTGCCAGCAGTTTGGGGACAGGGGGTAGGGAGCAGTACTTC
CDR3aa: CASSLGTGGREQYF

len: 13
j_gene: TRBJ2-7
d_gene: TRBD2
abundance: NA
v_gene: TRBV2
CDR3nt: TGTGCCAGCAGTGAACTAGCGGGTTACGAGCAGTACTTC
CDR3aa: CASSELAGYEQYF

len: 18
j_gene: TRBJ2-2
d_gene: TRBD1
abundance: NA
v_gene: TRBV4-1
CDR3nt: TGCGCCAGCAGCCAACGGGACAGCCAACCTACGAACACCGGGGAGCTGTTTTTT
CDR3aa: CASSQRDSQPTNTGELFF

len: 13
j_gene: TRBJ2-7
d_gene: NA
abundance: NA
v_gene: TRBV6-5
CDR3nt: TGTGCCACCACCTATCTACGGGGAGGCGAGCAGTACTTC
CDR3aa: CATTYLRGGEQYF

len: 16
j_gene: TRBJ2-1
d_gene: TRBD2
abundance: NA
v_gene: TRBV28
CDR3nt: TGTGCCAGCAGTTCATTGGCGGGAGCGAACTACAATGAGCAGTTCTTC
CDR3aa: CASSSLAGANYNEQFF

len: 15
j_gene: TRBJ2-2
d_gene: TRBD2
abundance: NA
v_gene: TRBV11-2
CDR3nt: TGTGCCAGCAGCCCGGTCGGGGGGTACACCGGGGAGCTGTTTTTT
CDR3aa: CASSPVGGYTGELFF

len: 14
j_gene: TRBJ2-7
d_gene: NA
abundance: NA
v_gene: TRBV6-5
CDR3nt: TGTGCCAGCAGTTACTCAGGGGACACCTACGAGCAGTACTTC
CDR3aa: CASSYSGDTYEQYF

len: 13
j_gene: TRBJ1-2
d_gene: TRBD1
abundance: few
v_gene: TRBV14
CDR3nt: TGTGCCAGCAGCCAGACAGGGTGGATTGGCTACACCTTC
CDR3aa: CASSQTGWIGYTF

len: 12
j_gene: TRBJ1-2
d_gene: TRBD1
abundance: once
v_gene: TRBV29-1
CDR3nt: TGCAGCGTTGTTGGACAGGGGGTGGGCTACACCTTC
CDR3aa: CSVVGQGVGYTF

len: 12
j_gene: TRBJ2-7
d_gene: TRBD1
abundance: once
v_gene: TRBV29-1
CDR3nt: TGCAGCGGCTGGGACAGGGACCACGAGCAGTACTTC
CDR3aa: CSGWDRDHEQYF

len: 15
j_gene: TRBJ2-7
d_gene: NA
abundance: NA
v_gene: TRBV15
CDR3nt: TGTGCCACCAGCAGAGATGGGGCCCCATCCTACGAGCAGTACTTC
CDR3aa: CATSRDGAPSYEQYF

len: 14
j_gene: TRBJ2-7
d_gene: NA
abundance: NA
v_gene: TRBV29-1
CDR3nt: TGCAGCGTTGGCGGGGCAGGGAGCTCCTACGAGCAGTACTTC
CDR3aa: CSVGGAGSSYEQYF

len: 14
j_gene: TRBJ2-7
d_gene: TRBD2
abundance: NA
v_gene: TRBV11-2
CDR3nt: TGTGCCAGCAGCTGGGGACTAGCGGGAGACGAGCAGTACTTC
CDR3aa: CASSWGLAGDEQYF

len: 14
j_gene: TRBJ2-3
d_gene: NA
abundance: once
v_gene: TRBV4-2
CDR3nt: TGTGCCAGCACCCGGACTACTCGGGAAGATACGCAGTATTTT
CDR3aa: CASTRTTREDTQYF

len: 16
j_gene: TRBJ1-2
d_gene: NA
abundance: NA
v_gene: TRBV7-2
CDR3nt: TGTGCCAGCAGCTTAGAGGGGGTCGGCAGGGTGCAAGGCTACACCTTC
CDR3aa: CASSLEGVGRVQGYTF

len: 13
j_gene: TRBJ1-2
d_gene: NA
abundance: NA
v_gene: TRBV28
CDR3nt: TGTGCCAGCAGTCGGGGGGTGGAAAATGGCTACACCTTC
CDR3aa: CASSRGVENGYTF

len: 14
j_gene: TRBJ1-4
d_gene: NA
abundance: NA
v_gene: TRBV28
CDR3nt: TGTGCCAGCAGTTCTCCGGACGGGAATGAAAAACTGTTTTTT
CDR3aa: CASSSPDGNEKLFF

len: 12
j_gene: TRBJ2-7
d_gene: NA
abundance: NA
v_gene: TRBV2
CDR3nt: TGTGCCAGCAGTGAGGACATCTACGAGCAGTACTTC
CDR3aa: CASSEDIYEQYF

len: 16
j_gene: TRBJ2-5
d_gene: NA
abundance: NA
v_gene: TRBV4-1
CDR3nt: TGCGCCAGCAGCCGGAACGTGGGGGACCAGGGGGAGACCCAGTACTTC
CDR3aa: CASSRNVGDQGETQYF

len: 15
j_gene: TRBJ2-3
d_gene: NA
abundance: NA
v_gene: TRBV7-9
CDR3nt: TGTGCCAGCAGCCCGCGGCGCTCTAGCACAGATACGCAGTATTTT
CDR3aa: CASSPRRSSTDTQYF

len: 16
j_gene: TRBJ2-3
d_gene: TRBD1
abundance: NA
v_gene: TRBV29-1
CDR3nt: TGCAGCATCGAAAAAGGTCTGGGACAGGGGGCAGATACGCAGTATTTT
CDR3aa: CSIEKGLGQGADTQYF

len: 15
j_gene: TRBJ1-1
d_gene: NA
abundance: NA
v_gene: TRBV28
CDR3nt: TGTGCCAGCAGTTTAGGGGGTGCGAGAAACACTGAAGCTTTCTTT
CDR3aa: CASSLGGARNTEAFF